The rows below give T cell receptor beta chains drawn from one sample of a study of CD8 T cells in ankylosing spondylitis. MiXCR, applied by TCRdb to the 5' RACE reads, yields one record per CDR3 protein. Seen here are about 540,000 distinct CDR3 sequences, approximately 11% observed once, and the top ten hold approximately 7%. Material: blood, either unsorted or a sorted T cell fraction (not recorded which). These receptors were collected from a male donor with ankylosing spondylitis. The CDR3 runs from the conserved cysteine through the conserved F or W. A D gene is named only where the DNA matches it firmly. Rows give clone size only sometimes, using once, few, many, or a class for an expanded clone.

CDR3 protein	CDR3 DNA	D gene	clone size	V gene	J gene
CASSPSGTGEGSNQPQHF	TGCGCCAGCAGCCCTTCTGGAACAGGGGAAGGTAGCAATCAGCCCCAGCATTTT	TRBD1	-	TRBV4-1	TRBJ1-5
CSAYPRDGYTF	TGCAGTGCGTACCCCCGGGATGGCTACACCTTC	-	-	TRBV20-1	TRBJ1-2
CSARVGRVDTEAFF	TGCAGTGCTAGAGTGGGAAGGGTGGACACTGAAGCTTTCTTT	-	-	TRBV20-1	TRBJ1-1
CASSPARSYNSPLHF	TGCGCCAGCAGCCCTGCGAGGTCCTATAATTCACCCCTCCACTTT	-	-	TRBV5-1	TRBJ1-6
CASSFGPYPFF	TGTGCCAGCAGTTTCGGACCGTACCCGTTCTTC	-	many	TRBV12-3/TRBV12-4	TRBJ2-1
CAISTGKNEKLFF	TGTGCCATCAGCACCGGGAAAAATGAAAAACTGTTTTTT	-	many	TRBV10-3	TRBJ1-4
CASSQWLDSYEQYF	TGTGCCAGCAGCCAATGGCTCGACTCCTACGAGCAGTACTTC	-	-	TRBV16	TRBJ2-7
CASSRGGSGPYEQYF	TGTGCCAGCAGCCGCGGGGGTAGCGGTCCCTACGAGCAGTACTTC	TRBD2	many	TRBV3-1	TRBJ2-7
CATRGGLTGNTEAFF	TGTGCCACCAGGGGGGGGTTAACAGGGAACACTGAAGCTTTCTTT	-	many	TRBV24-1	TRBJ1-1
CASSRGTSGRASSYNEQFF	TGTGCCAGCAGCCGAGGGACTAGCGGGAGGGCTAGCTCCTACAATGAGCAGTTCTTC	TRBD2	-	TRBV11-2	TRBJ2-1
CASSLGSGRANEQYF	TGTGCCAGCAGCTTAGGTAGCGGGAGGGCCAATGAGCAGTACTTC	TRBD2	-	TRBV11-2	TRBJ2-7
CATSVNAAGNQPQHF	TGTGCCACCAGCGTAAACGCCGCGGGCAATCAGCCCCAGCATTTT	-	-	TRBV15	TRBJ1-5
CSARGSRDRGEGPQETQYF	TGCAGTGCTAGAGGGTCCCGGGACAGGGGGGAAGGGCCTCAAGAGACCCAGTACTTC	TRBD1	-	TRBV20-1	TRBJ2-5
CAIKETVLQGNTIYF	TGTGCCATCAAGGAGACGGTCCTCCAAGGAAACACCATATATTTT	-	few	TRBV10-3	TRBJ1-3
CASSLLASYNEQFF	TGTGCCAGCAGTTTATTAGCGTCCTACAATGAGCAGTTCTTC	-	many	TRBV7-2	TRBJ2-1
CASSSRSLSSYNSPLHF	TGTGCCAGCAGCTCAAGGTCCTTGAGCTCCTATAATTCACCCCTCCACTTT	-	many	TRBV11-3	TRBJ1-6
CAWSGGSGYTF	TGTGCCTGGAGCGGTGGGTCGGGCTACACCTTC	-	few	TRBV30	TRBJ1-2
CSVEGTSGSRWTDTQYF	TGCAGCGTTGAGGGGACTAGCGGGAGTCGGTGGACAGATACGCAGTATTTT	TRBD2	-	TRBV29-1	TRBJ2-3
CAWSVLQEVNEQFF	TGTGCCTGGAGTGTACTTCAAGAGGTTAATGAGCAGTTCTTC	-	-	TRBV30	TRBJ2-1
CASSLGRGPTEAFF	TGTGCCAGCAGCTTAGGCAGGGGGCCCACTGAAGCTTTCTTT	TRBD1	-	TRBV11-1	TRBJ1-1
CASSRPGGRFNEQFF	TGTGCCAGCAGTCGCCCGGGCGGGAGGTTTAATGAGCAGTTCTTC	TRBD2	few	TRBV25-1	TRBJ2-1
CASSPPLAGETQYF	TGTGCCAGCTCACCACCACTAGCCGGGGAGACCCAGTACTTC	-	few	TRBV18	TRBJ2-5
CASSHGGISGNTIYF	TGCGCCAGCAGCCACGGGGGCATCTCTGGAAACACCATATATTTT	-	few	TRBV5-1	TRBJ1-3
CSAAGLAGEETQYF	TGCAGTGCAGCGGGACTAGCGGGAGAAGAGACCCAGTACTTC	TRBD2	once	TRBV20-1	TRBJ2-5
CSAPGDSTYEQYF	TGCAGTGCCCCCGGGGACTCGACCTACGAGCAGTACTTC	-	few	TRBV20-1	TRBJ2-7
CATSDPGLAGASYNEQFF	TGTGCCACCAGTGATCCGGGACTAGCGGGAGCATCCTACAATGAGCAGTTCTTC	TRBD2	few	TRBV24-1	TRBJ2-1
CASSQFPGGANTEAFF	TGTGCCAGCAGCCAATTCCCAGGGGGCGCGAACACTGAAGCTTTCTTT	TRBD1	few	TRBV3-1	TRBJ1-1
CASTNEQFF	TGTGCCAGCACGAATGAGCAGTTCTTC	-	many	TRBV7-9	TRBJ2-1
CASIGAPESEQFF	TGTGCCAGCATAGGAGCCCCAGAGTCAGAGCAGTTCTTC	-	many	TRBV3-1	TRBJ2-1
CASSHSALANKGLRAQYF	TGTGCCAGCAGCCACAGCGCCCTAGCGAATAAGGGATTAAGGGCGCAGTATTTT	-	-	TRBV11-2	TRBJ2-3
CASSEQGSNQPQHF	TGCGCCAGCAGCGAGCAGGGTAGCAATCAGCCCCAGCATTTT	-	few	TRBV5-1	TRBJ1-5
CAISGPMNTEAFF	TGTGCCATTTCGGGACCCATGAACACTGAAGCTTTCTTT	-	-	TRBV6-2/TRBV6-3	TRBJ1-1
CASSRLSGNTIYF	TGTGCCAGCAGTAGGCTCTCTGGAAACACCATATATTTT	-	few	TRBV27	TRBJ1-3